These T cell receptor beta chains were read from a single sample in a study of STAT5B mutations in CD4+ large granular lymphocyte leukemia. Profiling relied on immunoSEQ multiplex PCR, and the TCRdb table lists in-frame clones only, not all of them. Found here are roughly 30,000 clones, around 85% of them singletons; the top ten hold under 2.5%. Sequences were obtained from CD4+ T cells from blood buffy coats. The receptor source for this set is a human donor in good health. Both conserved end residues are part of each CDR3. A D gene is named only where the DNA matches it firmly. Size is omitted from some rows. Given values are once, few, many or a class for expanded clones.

TGTGCCAGCACGCGAGGGGGAGGCAATCAGCCCCAGCATTTT | CASTRGGGNQPQHF | - | TRBJ1-5 | TRBV28 | -
TGTGCCAGCAGCCTCATCGGGGGGCCCCAGCATTTT | CASSLIGGPQHF | - | TRBJ1-5 | TRBV16 | -
TGTGCCTGGGGATGGACGGGAATGAACACTGAAGCTTTCTTT | CAWGWTGMNTEAFF | - | TRBJ1-1 | TRBV30 | -
TGTGCCGGTAGTTATCGCGGGAGTGGCGATACGCAGTATTTT | CAGSYRGSGDTQYF | - | TRBJ2-3 | TRBV30 | TRBD2
TGTGCCAGCAGTGGAAACTTGCAAGAGACCCAGTACTTC | CASSGNLQETQYF | - | TRBJ2-5 | TRBV2 | -
TGTGCCAGCAGTCTCCCTTGGAGGGGGAGCAATCAGCCCCAGCATTTT | CASSLPWRGSNQPQHF | - | TRBJ1-5 | TRBV28 | -
TGTGCCAGCAGCCTAACCCACTCGGATACGCAGTATTTT | CASSLTHSDTQYF | - | TRBJ2-3 | TRBV6-5 | -
TGTGCCAGCAGCTCCCCGCACCTGACTAGCGGGAAGAGCGATGAGCAGTTCTTC | CASSSPHLTSGKSDEQFF | - | TRBJ2-1 | TRBV7-8 | TRBD2
TGTGCCAGCAGCCCCCGCCACGAGCAGTACTTC | CASSPRHEQYF | - | TRBJ2-7 | TRBV7-3 | -
TGTGCCAGCAGCCGACAGGGGCCGGATGGCTACACCTTC | CASSRQGPDGYTF | - | TRBJ1-2 | TRBV6-5 | TRBD1
TGTGCCAGCAGTGAAGCGGCGGGACAGGGCTATGGCTACACCTTC | CASSEAAGQGYGYTF | - | TRBJ1-2 | TRBV2 | TRBD1
TGTGCCAGCAGCTTAGATTACAGGAGCTCCTACGAGCAGTACTTC | CASSLDYRSSYEQYF | - | TRBJ2-7 | TRBV7-3 | -
TGTGCCAGCAGCTTCAGGGGGACAGGTAATTCACCCCTCCACTTT | CASSFRGTGNSPLHF | - | TRBJ1-6 | TRBV5-6 | TRBD1
TGTGCCAGCAGCCCCCGGGACCTTAGGGCTGGGGCCAACGTCCTGACTTTC | CASSPRDLRAGANVLTF | - | TRBJ2-6 | TRBV7-9 | -
TGTGCCAGCAGTCTAGCGGGCGACACCGGGGAGCTGTTTTTT | CASSLAGDTGELFF | - | TRBJ2-2 | TRBV6-5 | TRBD2
TGTGCCAGCAGTGGGACAGCGAACACTGAAGCTTTCTTT | CASSGTANTEAFF | few | TRBJ1-1 | TRBV2 | -
TGTGCCAGCAGCCCCCGGACAAGCCCATACGAGCAGTACTTC | CASSPRTSPYEQYF | - | TRBJ2-7 | TRBV6-6 | -
TGTGCCTGGGGAGGACAGGGGGGGACCCAGTACTTC | CAWGGQGGTQYF | - | TRBJ2-5 | TRBV30 | TRBD1
TGTGCCAGCACCAGCGGGAGATTCGTTAATGAGCAGTTCTTC | CASTSGRFVNEQFF | - | TRBJ2-1 | TRBV27 | TRBD2
TGTGCCAGCAGCCTCGGACTGGGGAATTCACCCCTCCACTTT | CASSLGLGNSPLHF | - | TRBJ1-6 | TRBV7-3 | -
TGCGCCAGCAGCTTGGCAGGGGACTTTTACAATGAGCAGTTCTTC | CASSLAGDFYNEQFF | - | TRBJ2-1 | TRBV5-1 | -
TGTGCCAGCAGCCGGGACTATAAGGAAGAGACCCAGTACTTC | CASSRDYKEETQYF | - | TRBJ2-5 | TRBV14 | TRBD2
TGTGCCAGCAGCCCAGGGTCTGGATATGGCTACACCTTC | CASSPGSGYGYTF | - | TRBJ1-2 | TRBV5-4 | -
TGTGCCAGCAGCCCTAGACAGGGCCGGCGCTCTGGAAACACCATATATTTT | CASSPRQGRRSGNTIYF | - | TRBJ1-3 | TRBV13 | TRBD1
TGTGCCAGCAGCGGGGCTGCTAGCGGGAGAAACACCGGGGAGCTGTTTTTT | CASSGAASGRNTGELFF | - | TRBJ2-2 | TRBV5-4 | TRBD2
TGCGCCAGCAAGACCGGGACTAGCGATTACAATGAGCAGTTCTTC | CASKTGTSDYNEQFF | few | TRBJ2-1 | TRBV5-1 | TRBD2
TGCGCCAGCAGCTTGAGGGGGGTCAGCACAGATACGCAGTATTTT | CASSLRGVSTDTQYF | once | TRBJ2-3 | TRBV5-1 | -
TGTGCCAGCAGCGTAGGGCTCGGGGACGGAGCGGGGCACCAAGAGACCCAGTACTTC | CASSVGLGDGAGHQETQYF | - | TRBJ2-5 | TRBV9 | TRBD2
TGTGCCAGTAGTTCCCGGACAGGAGCTAATGAAAAACTGTTTTTT | CASSSRTGANEKLFF | - | TRBJ1-4 | TRBV19 | TRBD1
TGTGCCACCAGCACCGCAATGGCAGGGCGGGATGAAAAACTGTTTTTT | CATSTAMAGRDEKLFF | - | TRBJ1-4 | TRBV15 | -
TGTGCCAGCAGTTCGAAACGCAGGGACCAAGAGACCCAGTACTTC | CASSSKRRDQETQYF | - | TRBJ2-5 | TRBV5-4 | -
TGTGCCAGCAGCTTGGAACCGGGGACTTACAATGAGCAGTTCTTC | CASSLEPGTYNEQFF | once | TRBJ2-1 | TRBV5-4 | -